This is a list of T cell receptor beta chains from one sample in a study of T cells in Graves' hyperthyroidism and ophthalmopathy. TCRdb re-derived calls from the multiplex PCR reads in MiXCR, one entry per CDR3 protein. The sample lists 600,000 to 850,000 distinct CDR3 sequences, under 20% occurring once. Sample: blood. These receptors originate from a woman aged 45-65 years with Graves' hyperthyroidism that later progressed to Graves' ophthalmopathy. CDR3s include the opening cysteine and the closing phenylalanine or tryptophan. A D gene is named only where the DNA matches it firmly. Size is stated for part of the rows, as once, few or many counts, or as a class when the clone is expanded.

size: few
V: TRBV7-3
J: TRBJ2-3
length: 17
D: NA
DNA: TGTGCCAGCAGCTTAAGGTCCGGGTACTCTAGCACAGATACGCAGTATTTT
CDR3: CASSLRSGYSSTDTQYF

size: many
V: TRBV7-3
J: TRBJ2-1
length: 13
D: NA
DNA: TGTGCCAGCAGCCCTGGCCCAAAGGGGGAGCAGTTCTTC
CDR3: CASSPGPKGEQFF

size: many
V: TRBV24-1
J: TRBJ2-3
length: 17
D: TRBD1
DNA: TGTGCCACCAGTGATCCTACTTCCGGGACAGGGGCTGATACGCAGTATTTT
CDR3: CATSDPTSGTGADTQYF

size: few
V: TRBV5-1
J: TRBJ2-5
length: 22
D: TRBD2
DNA: TGCGCCAGCAGCTTTTATCCCAGTGGGGTGACTAGCGGGGGGGCCGGCCAAGAGACCCAGTACTTC
CDR3: CASSFYPSGVTSGGAGQETQYF

size: many
V: TRBV20-1
J: TRBJ2-7
length: 15
D: NA
DNA: TGCAGTGCTAGAGATTTACGAGCGTTGACCTACGAGCAGTACTTC
CDR3: CSARDLRALTYEQYF

size: few
V: TRBV10-2
J: TRBJ1-4
length: 14
D: TRBD1
DNA: TGCGCCAGCAGTGTTCAGGGGGTAGCTGAAAAACTGTTTTTT
CDR3: CASSVQGVAEKLFF

size: many
V: TRBV11-1
J: TRBJ2-1
length: 14
D: NA
DNA: TGTGCCAGCAGCCCACACCTCGCAGGGGATGAGCAGTTCTTC
CDR3: CASSPHLAGDEQFF

size: few
V: TRBV19
J: TRBJ1-2
length: 14
D: NA
DNA: TGTGCCAGCAGCACTTTTGACAGACTCTATGGCTACACCTTC
CDR3: CASSTFDRLYGYTF

size: many
V: TRBV20-1
J: TRBJ1-2
length: 15
D: TRBD1
DNA: TGCAGTGCAATTGGGACAGGGACTACTAACTATGGCTACACCTTC
CDR3: CSAIGTGTTNYGYTF

size: many
V: TRBV4-1
J: TRBJ2-2
length: 14
D: NA
DNA: TGCGCCAGCAGCCAAGAACCAGGGACCGGGGAGCTGTTTTTT
CDR3: CASSQEPGTGELFF

size: many
V: TRBV11-2
J: TRBJ1-2
length: 12
D: NA
DNA: TGTGCCAGCAGCTCCGCGCGGGTCCTTGGCACCTTC
CDR3: CASSSARVLGTF

size: few
V: TRBV7-2
J: TRBJ1-4
length: 17
D: NA
DNA: TGTGCCAGCAGCTTAGTTTACCCAGTTTGGGGTGGGGAAAAACTGTTTTTT
CDR3: CASSLVYPVWGGEKLFF

size: many
V: TRBV5-1
J: TRBJ2-7
length: 13
D: NA
DNA: TGCGCCAGCAGCAACGACATCTCCTACGAGCAGTACTTC
CDR3: CASSNDISYEQYF

size: NA
V: TRBV7-9
J: TRBJ2-1
length: 16
D: NA
DNA: TGTGCCAGCAGCGACCGGGACTCCAACTCCTACAATGAGCAGTTCTTC
CDR3: CASSDRDSNSYNEQFF

size: many
V: TRBV3-1
J: TRBJ2-3
length: 14
D: NA
DNA: TGTGCCAGCAGCCCCCTATCTGCGCCAGATACGCAGTATTTT
CDR3: CASSPLSAPDTQYF

size: NA
V: TRBV20-1
J: TRBJ2-2
length: 15
D: TRBD2
DNA: TGCAGTGCTAGTGGACTAGCGCTGAACACCGGGGAGCTGTTTTTT
CDR3: CSASGLALNTGELFF

size: NA
V: TRBV12-3/TRBV12-4
J: TRBJ2-4
length: 15
D: NA
DNA: TGTGCCAGCAGTTACGGGATGGAAGCGGAAAACATTCAGTACTTC
CDR3: CASSYGMEAENIQYF